The 21 T cell receptor beta chains reported below all come from one sample, sequenced in a study of T cells in Graves' hyperthyroidism and ophthalmopathy. Researchers amplified the TCR beta CDR3 regions from RNA transcripts. Researchers ran a first-round RT-PCR on the TCR CDR3 using the HTBI primer set. TCRdb re-called the multiplex PCR reads with MiXCR, one entry per CDR3 protein. Of some 500,000 distinct CDR3 sequences in the sample, roughly 15% are singletons; the top ten hold 25% to 30%. Sequencing was carried out using blood. Receptor source: a woman aged 30 to 39 with Graves' ophthalmopathy.

The chain is built from TRBV20-1 and TRBJ2-1; 8 nucleotides line up with TRBD2. The CDR3 has 13 amino acids. Germline CDR1 reads DFQATT; CDR2 reads SNEGSKA (reference sequence). The V segment lost 6 bases and the J segment 10 bases; nucleotides outside the gene matches: 11. CDR3 DNA sequence: TGCAGTGCAGACCCGGTGGTAGCGGGAGAGCAGTTCTTC. Translation gives CSADPVVAGEQFF.

This clonotype has more than one count but fewer than ten. The chain is built from TRBV20-1 and TRBJ2-7; the match to TRBD1 covers 11 bases. The V segment lost 7 bases and the J segment 4 bases; nucleotides outside the gene matches: 9. This CDR3 is built from 14 residues. CDR1 and CDR2 (germline): DFQATT, SNEGSKA (reference sequence). The chain's CDR3 is CSVLSGTGGYEQYF. As DNA, the CDR3 is TGCAGTGTCTTGTCCGGGACAGGGGGATACGAGCAGTACTTC.

The V and J genes are TRBV9 and TRBJ2-1; 13 nucleotides align to TRBD2. This CDR3 is 16 amino acids long. With V trimmed by 3 bases and J by 9 bases, 9 bases remained unmatched. Germline V gene data show CDR1 as SGDLS and CDR2 as YYNGEE. The CDR3 DNA follows: TGTGCCAGCAGCGCCGAACTAGCGGGAGGGAACGGTGAGCAGTTCTTC. It translates to CASSAELAGGNGEQFF.

This clonotype was counted a few times. The chain carries TRBV20-1 and TRBJ1-2, with D unresolved. Between the trimmed V and J ends, which lost 6 bases and 7 bases, there was a span of 18 bases. The CDR3 is 13 amino acids. Germline lookup yields CDR1 DFQATT and CDR2 SNEGSKA (reference sequence). DNA for the CDR3: TGCAGTGCCCACTTGGAGTTTCGTGGTGGCTACACCTTC. It encodes CSAHLEFRGGYTF.

J is TRBJ2-6 and V is TRBV7-2; 8 bases map to TRBD2. The CDR3 is 17 residues long. CDR1 and CDR2 (germline): SGHTA, FQGNSA. V lost 5 bases and J lost 0; bases outside the gene matches: 6. CDR3 residues: CASSPGGVSSGANVLTF. The DNA for the CDR3 is TGTGCCAGCAGCCCGGGGGGGGTAAGCTCTGGGGCCAACGTCCTGACTTTC.

This clonotype appeared many times. V is TRBV6-2 or TRBV6-3 and J is TRBJ2-1; 7 bases align to TRBD1. Losses at the gene ends were 6 bases for V and 9 bases for J; bases not matched to a gene: 14. The CDR3 is made up of 15 amino acids. Looked up from germline, CDR1 is MNHEY and CDR2 is SVGEGT. In nucleotides, the CDR3 is TGTGCCAGCAGGCCCCACAGGGGCGCGGGCTTTGAGCAGTTCTTC. Translating it yields CASRPHRGAGFEQFF.

The genes are TRBV12-3 or TRBV12-4 and TRBJ1-6; 8 nucleotides agree with TRBD1. Trimming took 7 bases from V and 0 from J; bases not matched to a gene: 14. The CDR3 extends over 19 amino acids. The CDR3 DNA follows: TGTGCCAGCACTCCCGGACAGGGTGGGATCGGCTCCTATAATTCACCCCTCCACTTT. It yields the protein CASTPGQGGIGSYNSPLHF.

This clonotype was seen repeatedly, ten times or more. V gene TRBV9 combines with J gene TRBJ1-1; D gene unclear. V lost 0 bases, J lost 2 bases, and 8 bases lay in between. This CDR3 is built from 14 residues. The germline V gene has CDR1 SGDLS and CDR2 YYNGEE. The CDR3 region is CASSVEGVNTEAFF. In DNA form, the CDR3 reads TGTGCCAGCAGCGTAGAAGGTGTTAACACTGAAGCTTTCTTT.

In its sample, this clonotype was seen many times. V usage is TRBV20-1 and J usage is TRBJ2-1; 7 bases align to TRBD2. Germline V gene lookup returns CDR1 DFQATT and CDR2 SNEGSKA (reference sequence). The ends lost 3 bases at V and 6 bases at J; junction bases unmatched: 5. The CDR3 sequence is 13 residues long. The CDR3 loop reads CSARAGALNEQFF. The CDR3 coding sequence is TGCAGTGCTAGGGCGGGAGCCCTCAATGAGCAGTTCTTC.

The chain joins TRBV5-1 to TRBJ2-5, with TRBD2 matching 9 bases. With V trimmed by 7 bases and J by 2 bases, 3 bases remained unmatched. The CDR3 runs to 13 residues. CDR1 is SGHRS and CDR2 is YFSETQ in the germline V gene. This chain's CDR3 is CASGTSSQETQYF. The CDR3 DNA reads as TGCGCCAGCGGGACTAGCAGTCAAGAGACCCAGTACTTC.

This clonotype was detected once. The gene calls are TRBV4-1 and TRBJ2-1, with 11 bases fitting TRBD2. The germline V gene has CDR1 MGHRA and CDR2 YSYEKL. CDR3 length: 17 amino acids. With V trimmed by 0 bases and J by 7 bases, 8 bases remained unmatched. This chain's CDR3 is CASSQDFSGRATNEQFF. The CDR3 nucleotides read TGCGCCAGCAGCCAAGACTTTAGCGGGAGGGCCACAAATGAGCAGTTCTTC.

A few counts support this clonotype. The chain is built from TRBV6-2 or TRBV6-3 and TRBJ2-5; 10 bases fit TRBD1. The germline gives CDR1 MNHEY, CDR2 SVGEGT. The CDR3 consists of 17 residues. The V gene end was trimmed by 2 bases and the J gene end by 4 bases; junction bases not matched to a gene: 10. The CDR3 nucleotides are TGTGCCAGCAGTTACGGGTCGCGAGACAGGGGGCGAGAGACCCAGTACTTC. This translates into CASSYGSRDRGRETQYF.

V and J are TRBV4-3 and TRBJ2-1, with D perhaps matching TRBD1 (6 bases). This CDR3 comprises 15 residues. Germline values: CDR1 LGHNA, CDR2 YSLEER. The V gene lost 0 bases and the J gene lost 8 bases, with 14 bases spanning the gap. CDR3 in DNA: TGCGCCAGCAGCCAAGAGCCACGACAGGCCTATGAGCAGTTCTTC. Residues: CASSQEPRQAYEQFF.

This clonotype was observed a few times. The chain links TRBV20-1 to TRBJ2-7; unclear D gene. V lost 5 bases and J 0 bases, leaving 8 bases between the germline ends. The CDR3 contains 12 residues. Germline assignment: CDR1 DFQATT and CDR2 SNEGSKA (reference sequence). CDR3 DNA: TGCAGTGCTCCCCTACCCTCCTACGAGCAGTACTTC. Amino acids: CSAPLPSYEQYF.

This clonotype was recorded a few times. V and J are TRBV5-6 and TRBJ2-3, with TRBD2 matching over 14 bases. Per germline, CDR1 SGHDT and CDR2 YYEEEE. V lost 4 bases and J lost 4; bases outside the gene matches: 14. The CDR3 is 19 amino acids. CDR3 sequence: CASSPPSTSGRALSDTQYF. CDR3 nucleotide sequence: TGTGCCAGCAGCCCCCCTTCGACTAGCGGGAGGGCCCTGTCAGATACGCAGTATTTT.

This clonotype was observed a few times. The chain recombines TRBV27 with TRBJ2-1, with a weak D call TRBD1 (6 bases). Germline CDR1 is MNHEY and CDR2 is SMNVEV (reference sequence). With 5 bases removed from V and 8 bases from J, the gap between germline ends came to 13 bases. The CDR3 loop spans 13 amino acids. The DNA of the CDR3 is TGTGCCAGCAGTCTCGATGGGGGCGATGAGCAGTTCTTC. Its translation is CASSLDGGDEQFF.

This chain links TRBV30 with TRBJ1-6; 7 bases align to TRBD1. Germline CDR1 and CDR2: GTSNPN and SVGIG (reference sequence). Trimming cost V 2 bases and J 9 bases; bases outside gene matches: 10. The CDR3 contains 15 residues. In DNA form, the CDR3 reads TGTGCCTGGAGTTTCCGACAGGGCAGCCCTTCACCCCTCCACTTT. It translates to CAWSFRQGSPSPLHF.

The genes are TRBV14 and TRBJ1-2; D ambiguous. CDR3 length: 15 residues. V shed 1 base and J shed 5 bases, with 14 bases lying between them. The germline V gene encodes CDR1 SGHDN and CDR2 FVKESK. The CDR3 nucleotides are TGTGCCAGCAGCCAAGGTCCGTCGAGCTCGTATGGCTACACCTTC. It encodes CASSQGPSSSYGYTF.

This clonotype has ten or more counts. This chain links TRBV20-1 with TRBJ2-1, with 14 bases that match TRBD2. Germline lookup yields CDR1 DFQATT and CDR2 SNEGSKA (reference sequence). V gave up 6 bases and J gave up 5 bases; unmatched junction bases: 9. The CDR3 is 16 residues long. The CDR3 DNA sequence: TGCAGTGCCCCCGGGACTAGCGGGAGTAAGAACAATGAGCAGTTCTTC. Translating gives CSAPGTSGSKNNEQFF.

This clonotype came up a few times. This chain connects TRBV18 to TRBJ1-1; no clear D gene. V dropped 2 bases and J dropped 4 bases, with 11 bases sitting between them. Per the germline V gene, CDR1 is KGHSH and CDR2 is LQKENI. This CDR3 contains 14 residues. The CDR3 is CASSPNLGFTEAFF. In nucleotides, the CDR3 is TGTGCCAGCTCACCAAATTTGGGGTTCACTGAAGCTTTCTTT. Full variable domain (remainder filled in from reference TRBV18 and TRBJ1-1): NAGVMQNPRHLVRRRGQEARLRCSPMKGHSHVYWYRQLPEEGLKFMVYLQKENIIDESGMPKERFSAEFPKEGPSILRIQQVVRGDSAAYFCASSPNLGFTEAFFGQGTRLTVV.

This chain uses TRBV12-3 or TRBV12-4 with TRBJ1-6; possibly TRBD1 for D (6 bases). The CDR3 loop spans 13 amino acids. Trimming stripped 6 bases from V and 13 bases from J, with 16 bases between. This CDR3 reads CASRTEGETPLHF. The CDR3 bases are TGTGCCAGCAGGACGGAGGGGGAGACTCCCCTCCACTTT.